This TCR beta chain is drawn from a study of shared clonotypes between healthy human individuals. Study-level information: Donors had three CD4 naive, three CD4 memory, two CD8 naive and one CD8 memory plate apiece.

The germline V gene encodes CDR1 SNHLY and CDR2 FYNNEI. CDR3 length: 12 amino acids. Trimming removed 7 bases from V and 4 bases from J, with 8 bases in between. The method was immunoSEQ multiplex PCR; TCRdb's version includes in-frame clones alone and lacks a portion of them. The table lists approximately 2,000,000 clones, 92% of them singletons, with 0.37% in the top ten. Sequenced material: naive CD4+ T cells from PBMCs. The subset denotes: CD45RA+ positively selected. V and J are TRBV2 and TRBJ2-1; D not resolved. This sequence was found in a man aged 18 to 35 in good health. Some clones in this sample may be carry-over from other donors' samples. The CDR3 loop reads CASMGSYNEQFF. The CDR3 DNA follows: TGTGCCAGCATGGGCAGTTACAATGAGCAGTTCTTC.